The 11 T cell receptor beta chains reported below all come from one sample, sequenced in a study of cytomegalovirus exposure and HLA in healthy donors. Amplification used 60 Vbeta primers and 13 Jbeta primers. This table comes from immunoSEQ multiplex PCR, and its TCRdb copy is limited to in-frame clones, with some not included. The repertoire holds over 150,000 clones, with roughly 80% as singletons. What was sequenced was PBMCs. All receptors come from a woman in her 30s in good health and CMV-seropositive.

The gene calls are TRBV30 and TRBJ2-3; no firm D call. V was shortened by 2 bases and J by 1 base, with 10 bases between the two germline ends. CDR1 and CDR2 from the germline V gene are GTSNPN and SVGIG (reference sequence). The CDR3 runs 14 residues. The CDR3 sequence: CAWSMIVRTDTQYF. As DNA, the CDR3 is TGTGCCTGGAGTATGATAGTCCGCACAGATACGCAGTATTTT.

V gene TRBV2 combines with J gene TRBJ1-5, with D unresolved. CDR3 length: 13 residues. Germline loops: CDR1 SNHLY, CDR2 FYNNEI. The ends were cut back, 7 bases at V and 0 bases at J, with 7 bases in the middle. DNA of the CDR3: TGTGCCAGCAACGAGAATAGCAATCAGCCCCAGCATTTT. Residues: CASNENSNQPQHF.

The chain joins TRBV9 to TRBJ2-6; a weak D match, TRBD2 (5 bases). The CDR3 is 15 amino acids. Between the trimmed V and J ends, which lost 4 bases and 1 base, there was a span of 9 bases. Germline CDR1 is SGDLS and CDR2 is YYNGEE. CDR3 residues: CASSPGISGANVLTF. CDR3 coding DNA: TGTGCCAGCAGCCCGGGGATTTCTGGGGCCAACGTCCTGACTTTC.

This clone was seen a few times. The genes are TRBV6-6 and TRBJ2-7; 12 nucleotides match TRBD2. The germline gives CDR1 MNHNY, CDR2 SVGAGI (reference sequence). The CDR3 loop spans 15 amino acids. V dropped 4 bases and J dropped 3; count of bases not matched to a gene: 4. Here the CDR3 reads CASSSRLAGDYEQYF. CDR3 bases: TGTGCCAGCAGTTCACGACTAGCGGGGGACTACGAGCAGTACTTC.

J is TRBJ2-5 and V is TRBV25-1, with D possibly being TRBD2 (5 bases). The V and J ends lost 2 bases and 4 bases respectively, with 11 bases between them. This CDR3 comprises 14 residues. Per germline, CDR1 MGHDK and CDR2 SYGVNS. CDR3 nucleotides: TGTGCCAGCAGTGAACTTGGGGAGCGAGAGACCCAGTACTTC. Amino acid sequence: CASSELGERETQYF.

Only a few counts were recorded for this clone. This sequence joins TRBV20-1 and TRBJ2-5; the match to TRBD2 covers 7 bases. The CDR3 is made up of 11 amino acids. Germline CDR1 reads DFQATT; CDR2 reads SNEGSKA (reference sequence). The junction had 0 bases not matched to a gene; V was cut back by 3 bases and J by 5 bases. The CDR3 sequence is CSARGGETQYF. The CDR3 DNA is TGCAGTGCTAGGGGGGGGGAGACCCAGTACTTC.

The chain has TRBV19 and TRBJ1-1; TRBD1 matches 7 bases. V gave up 9 bases and J gave up 7 bases; unmatched junction bases: 8. The CDR3 totals 12 residues. Germline CDR1 reads LNHDA; CDR2 reads SQIVND (reference sequence). This chain's CDR3 is CASRQGDGEAFF. CDR3 DNA: TGTGCCAGCAGACAGGGAGACGGTGAAGCTTTCTTT.

This sequence joins TRBV19 and TRBJ2-7, with 7 bases fitting TRBD1. The V segment lost 4 bases and the J segment 2 bases; nucleotides outside the gene matches: 5. CDR1 is LNHDA, CDR2 SQIVND, per germline (reference sequence). This CDR3 is 14 amino acids long. In DNA, the CDR3 is TGTGCCAGTAGTACCACCGGGACAGCCTACGAGCAGTACTTC. It codes for CASSTTGTAYEQYF.

The rearrangement links TRBV25-1 to TRBJ1-2; D call uncertain. There are 14 residues in the CDR3. Germline V lookup: CDR1 MGHDK, CDR2 SYGVNS. Trimming shortened V by 3 bases and J by 3 bases, and 11 bases separated the two germline ends. The CDR3 coding sequence is TGTGCCAGCAGTGAGTCCAACAGCTACTATGGCTACACCTTC. Translating it yields CASSESNSYYGYTF.

The gene calls are TRBV11-2 and TRBJ1-1; no definite D call. This CDR3 contains 15 residues. Between the trimmed V and J ends, which lost 6 bases and 0 bases, there was a span of 14 bases. CDR1 SGHAT and CDR2 FQNNGV come from the germline V gene. Here the CDR3 DNA reads TGTGCCAGCAGTCCGAGGAAAATTATGAACACTGAAGCTTTCTTT. This sequence encodes CASSPRKIMNTEAFF.

The rearrangement links TRBV2 to TRBJ2-7; TRBD1 aligns across 8 bases. The CDR3 runs 13 residues. Germline trimming cut 6 bases from V and 3 bases from J; bases unmatched to any gene: 4. CDR1 and CDR2 from the germline V gene are SNHLY and FYNNEI. In DNA, the CDR3 is TGTGCCAGCAGCCGAGACAGGGGCTACGAGCAGTACTTC. Its translation: CASSRDRGYEQYF.